This TCR beta chain comes out of a study of T cell responses to AZD1222 COVID-19 vaccine. V was trimmed by 2 bases and J by 2 bases, leaving 10 bases between them. Germline CDR1 and CDR2: MDHEN and SYDVKM. CDR3 length: 14 residues. Profiling relied on immunoSEQ multiplex PCR, and the TCRdb table lists in-frame clones only, not all of them. The data show over 100,000 clones, about 87% seen once. The V call is TRBV28, the J call TRBJ2-7; D not resolved. The sequence was obtained from an adult in good health. The sequencing used peripheral blood, collected on day 0 of AZD1222 vaccination. The CDR3 here is CASSLTRPPYEQYF. In DNA form, the CDR3 reads TGTGCCAGCAGTTTAACGCGTCCCCCCTACGAGCAGTACTTC.